This record concerns one TCR beta chain sequence. Reverse transcription of 0.5 to 1 ug RNA was performed with random hexamers. An immunoSEQ multiplex PCR generated amplified TCR beta CDR3 products spanning 54 Vbeta and 13 Jbeta. A single record per CDR3 protein comes from TCRdb applying MiXCR to the immunoSEQ multiplex PCR reads. The data contain around 270,000 distinct CDR3 sequences, 85% of them singletons. Deletions cut 2 bases from V and 2 bases from J, with 16 bases between. CDR1 DFQATT and CDR2 SNEGSKA come from the germline V gene (reference sequence). The CDR3 contains 15 residues. These data are taken from a study of CD8 T cells in Susac syndrome. CD8+ and CD4+ T cells from blood underwent TCR beta sequencing, which was carried out in a high-throughput format. FACS was used to enrich TEMRA cells, whereas the CD8+ and CD4+ T cells were obtained by negative isolation.

The chain recombines TRBV20-1 with TRBJ2-7; the D is unclear. This clonotype was obtained from a human donor with multiple sclerosis. The specimen was CD8+ T cells from PBMCs. The CDR3 DNA follows: TGCAGTGCTAGAAAAACACCCCCCCACCCCTACGAGCAGTACTTC. It yields the protein CSARKTPPHPYEQYF.